The next 21 T cell receptor beta chains were all read from a single sample in a study of a mutant IDH1 vaccine in newly diagnosed glioma. This sample's time point: baseline, week 1 (first vaccination visit). Treatment specified: pre-vaccination baseline after standard-of-care therapy. Measured with immunoSEQ multiplex PCR; TCRdb has only the in-frame clones, and not every one. The table includes about 88,000 clones, about 80% detected once. Specimen: PBMCs, collected from a glioma patient treated with radiotherapy, temozolomide or both. Every receptor here comes from a man aged 40-55 years with glioma. Some clones in this sample may be carry-over from other donors' samples.

CDR3 in amino acids: CAWSLMTHTYEQYF. In DNA, the CDR3 is TGTGCCTGGAGTCTAATGACACACACCTACGAGCAGTACTTC. The gene calls are TRBV30 and TRBJ2-7, with unresolved D. The CDR3 has 14 residues. Germline-derived CDR1 and CDR2 are GTSNPN and SVGIG (reference sequence). Trimming took 2 bases from V and 2 from J, leaving 13 bases between them.

V and J are TRBV4-1 and TRBJ2-5, with D possibly being TRBD1 (6 bases). Trimming stripped 1 base from V and 2 bases from J, with 8 bases between. The CDR3 consists of 14 residues. Germline lookup yields CDR1 MGHRA and CDR2 YSYEKL. The CDR3 is CASSQVRGQETQYF. In DNA form, the CDR3 reads TGCGCCAGCAGCCAAGTGAGGGGGCAAGAGACCCAGTACTTC.

The chain has TRBV2 and TRBJ1-5; D is undetermined. Trimming stripped 1 base from V and 3 bases from J, with 10 bases between. Germline CDR1 and CDR2: SNHLY and FYNNEI. The CDR3 consists of 15 residues. The CDR3 DNA follows: TGTGCCAGCAGTGAAGGGCCAGGCTACAATCAGCCCCAGCATTTT. Its translation: CASSEGPGYNQPQHF. The whole variable domain, filled in from reference TRBV2 and TRBJ1-5, reads EPEVTQTPSHQVTQMGQEVILRCVPISNHLYFYWYRQILGQKVEFLVSFYNNEISEKSEIFDDQFSVERPDGSNFTLKIRSTKLEDSAMYFCASSEGPGYNQPQHFGDGTRLSIL.

The genes are TRBV12-5 and TRBJ2-2; TRBD1 matches at 8 bases. The CDR3 totals 16 residues. CDR1 LGHNT and CDR2 FRNRAP come from the germline V gene. After removal of 3 bases from V and 5 bases from J, the junction contained 8 bases not matched to a gene. DNA for the CDR3: TGTGCTAGTGGTTTAAAGACAGGGGCGTCGACCGGGGAGCTGTTTTTT. This translates into CASGLKTGASTGELFF.

The V and J genes are TRBV4-1 and TRBJ2-7; possibly TRBD1 or TRBD2 for D (5 bases each). The germline V gene has CDR1 MGHRA and CDR2 YSYEKL. The CDR3 contains 16 residues. The V end was cut by 5 bases, the J end by 3 bases, with 20 bases between. The CDR3 loop reads CASSSTRGPKDYEQYF. As DNA, the CDR3 is TGCGCCAGCAGCTCGACAAGGGGACCGAAGGACTACGAGCAGTACTTC.

V usage is TRBV7-2 and J usage is TRBJ1-6, with D unclear. There are 13 residues in the CDR3. V lost 5 bases to trimming and J lost 7 bases, with 9 bases between them. The V gene's germline CDR1 is SGHTA and CDR2 FQGNSA. CDR3 region: CASSRTENSPLHF. CDR3 in DNA: TGTGCCAGCAGCAGGACGGAAAATTCACCCCTCCACTTT. Supplemented by reference TRBV7-2 and TRBJ1-6, the full variable domain reads GAGVSQSPSNKVTEKGKDVELRCDPISGHTALYWYRQSLGQGLEFLIYFQGNSAPDKSGLPSDRFSAERTGGSVSTLTIQRTQQEDSAVYLCASSRTENSPLHFGNGTRLTVT.

This chain joins TRBV27 and TRBJ2-3, with D maybe TRBD2 (5 bases). The CDR3 has 13 amino acids. Germline CDR1 MNHEY, CDR2 SMNVEV (reference sequence). The V end was cut by 2 bases, the J end by 5 bases, with 8 bases between. The CDR3, as DNA: TGTGCCAGCAGTTTACTCGGGAAAGATACGCAGTATTTT. Translated, it gives CASSLLGKDTQYF.

The chain joins TRBV18 to TRBJ1-4; the D gene is possibly TRBD1 (5 bases). Germline V gene sequence: CDR1 KGHSH, CDR2 LQKENI. The V end lost 2 bases, the J end lost 5 bases, and 9 bases lay between the germline ends. CDR3 size: 14 residues. CDR3: CASSPGGRNEKLFF. The CDR3 region has the DNA TGTGCCAGCTCACCAGGGGGTAGAAATGAAAAACTGTTTTTT.

CDR3 protein: CASSRDLVTGELFF. Written as DNA, the CDR3 is TGTGCCAGCAGCCGAGATCTAGTCACCGGGGAGCTGTTTTTT. The chain employs TRBV14 and TRBJ2-2; no definite D call. This CDR3 spans 14 amino acids. The germline V and J ends were trimmed by 4 bases and 4 bases, with 10 bases remaining between them. CDR1 SGHDN and CDR2 FVKESK come from the germline V gene.

This chain links TRBV6-1 with TRBJ2-1; D is undetermined. Trimming removed 1 base from V and 3 bases from J, with 16 bases in between. The CDR3 runs 17 residues. Germline V gives CDR1 MNHNS, CDR2 SASEGT. The CDR3 sequence: CASSEDGPSHYYNEQFF. The CDR3 nucleotides read TGTGCCAGCAGTGAAGACGGGCCCTCCCACTACTACAATGAGCAGTTCTTC.

The rearrangement joins TRBV30 to TRBJ1-3; the D is unclear. CDR1 is GTSNPN, CDR2 SVGIG, per germline (reference sequence). The CDR3 extends over 18 amino acids. Between the trimmed V and J ends, which lost 4 bases and 1 base, there was a span of 23 bases. DNA for the CDR3: TGTGCCTGGAACGAGGATGTAGCAGGCGCCCGTTCTGGAAACACCATATATTTT. This sequence encodes CAWNEDVAGARSGNTIYF.

The rearrangement uses TRBV6-5 and TRBJ2-7, with D possibly TRBD1 on 6 matching bases. Germline V gives CDR1 MNHEY, CDR2 SVGAGI. This CDR3 contains 14 residues. Between the trimmed V and J ends, which lost 10 bases and 5 bases, there was a span of 21 bases. This chain's CDR3 is CATLRDTQFHEQYF. The CDR3 bases are TGTGCCACCCTGAGGGACACGCAGTTCCACGAGCAGTACTTC.

The chain joins TRBV5-5 to TRBJ1-5, with 7 bases identical to TRBD1. Germline loops: CDR1 SGHKS, CDR2 YYEKEE (reference sequence). The CDR3 has 15 amino acids. With V trimmed by 0 bases and J by 5 bases, 5 bases remained unmatched. The CDR3 DNA follows: TGTGCCAGCAGCTTGGTACAGGGGATCTATCAGCCCCAGCATTTT. This encodes CASSLVQGIYQPQHF.

The chain joins TRBV30 to TRBJ2-7, with 9 bases identical to TRBD2. Germline V gene data show CDR1 as GTSNPN and CDR2 as SVGIG (reference sequence). J gave up 1 base and V 5 bases, and 9 bases lay outside the gene matches. The length of the CDR3 is 15 residues. The CDR3 protein is CAWVGSAGGSYEQYF. The CDR3 nucleotides are TGTGCCTGGGTCGGTTCAGCGGGGGGTTCCTACGAGCAGTACTTC. The entire variable domain, with the rest obtained from reference TRBV30 and TRBJ2-7, is as follows: SQTIHQWPATLVQPVGSPLSLECTVEGTSNPNLYWYRQAAGRGLQLLFYSVGIGQISSEVPQNLSASRPQDRQFILSSKKLLLSDSGFYLCAWVGSAGGSYEQYFGPGTRLTVT.

This clone came up once. The gene calls are TRBV7-2 and TRBJ1-5; D might be TRBD1 (6 bases). V lost 2 bases, J lost 5 bases, and 10 bases lay in between. CDR3 length: 14 residues. Germline values: CDR1 SGHTA, CDR2 FQGNSA. The CDR3 protein is CASSLKGGYQPQHF. The CDR3 nucleotides read TGTGCCAGCAGCTTAAAGGGGGGTTATCAGCCCCAGCATTTT.

V gene TRBV30 combines with J gene TRBJ1-6, with TRBD1 as a possible D gene (6 bases). Trimming removed 0 bases at V and 9 bases at J, with 15 bases between. Germline CDR1 and CDR2: GTSNPN and SVGIG (reference sequence). CDR3 length: 15 amino acids. The CDR3 sequence is CAWSVTGTNTSPLHF. CDR3 in DNA: TGTGCCTGGAGTGTAACAGGGACGAATACTTCACCCCTCCACTTT.

V and J are TRBV25-1 and TRBJ2-7, with a tentative D call TRBD1 (6 bases). The CDR3 consists of 13 residues. Trimming shortened V by 6 bases and J by 1 base, and 10 bases separated the two germline ends. The germline gives CDR1 MGHDK, CDR2 SYGVNS. Written as DNA, the CDR3 is TGTGCCAGCAGAGAAACAGGGTCCTACGAGCAGTACTTC. The encoded protein is CASRETGSYEQYF.

The gene calls are TRBV6-6 and TRBJ1-5, with a tentative D call TRBD1 (5 bases). Germline V gene data show CDR1 as MNHNY and CDR2 as SVGAGI (reference sequence). This CDR3 region has 15 residues. Deletions cut 0 bases from V and 4 bases from J, with 10 bases between. CDR3 protein: CASSYSRQPNQPQHF. The CDR3 nucleotides are TGTGCCAGCAGTTACTCGCGACAGCCGAATCAGCCCCAGCATTTT.

The chain employs TRBV6-1 and TRBJ1-1, with 7 bases matching TRBD1. V was clipped by 10 bases and J by 0 bases; unmatched bases: 8. Germline V gene lookup returns CDR1 MNHNS and CDR2 SASEGT. The CDR3 contains 14 residues. The CDR3 loop reads CATDRDFMNTEAFF. The CDR3 nucleotides read TGTGCCACCGACAGGGATTTCATGAACACTGAAGCTTTCTTT.

This clone ranks as medium-sized. The rearrangement joins TRBV5-1 to TRBJ2-7, with D possibly matching TRBD1 (7 bases). Germline V CDR1 and CDR2: SGHRS, YFSETQ. The ends were cut back, 5 bases at V and 3 bases at J, with 12 bases in the middle. The CDR3 spans 13 residues. This chain's CDR3 is CASSQGGRYEQYF. CDR3 DNA: TGCGCCAGCAGTCAGGGGGGTCGCTACGAGCAGTACTTC.

The V and J genes are TRBV7-9 and TRBJ1-3, with D tentatively TRBD1 (5 bases). This CDR3 comprises 15 residues. The V and J ends lost 3 bases and 2 bases respectively, with 11 bases between them. Germline V gene sequence: CDR1 SEHNR, CDR2 FQNEAQ (reference sequence). CDR3 nucleotide sequence: TGTGCCAGCAGCTTTGGGGGAGTACCTGGAAACACCATATATTTT. It yields the protein CASSFGGVPGNTIYF. Together with reference TRBV7-9 and TRBJ1-3, the CDR3 gives the full variable domain: DTGVSQNPRHKITKRGQNVTFRCDPISEHNRLYWYRQTLGQGPEFLTYFQNEAQLEKSRLLSDRFSAERPKGSFSTLEIQRTEQGDSAMYLCASSFGGVPGNTIYFGEGSWLTVV.